Listed below are T cell receptor beta chains from one sample, sequenced in a study of control samples from healthy donors and cancer patients. Produced via immunoSEQ multiplex PCR; TCRdb's table is partial and in-frame only. The data show tens of thousands of clones, 88% seen once. The sample consisted of blood. The origin of the receptors is a woman aged 70-85 years in good health. CDR3s include the opening cysteine and the closing phenylalanine or tryptophan. The D gene is left open where the match is weak. Expanded clones are given a class, and other clones once, few, many or no size at all.

v_call	j_call	clone_size	d_call	cdr3_nt	cdr3_aa
TRBV9	TRBJ2-3	once	-	TGTGCCAGCAGCGAGGAGACAGTGAATACAGATACGCAGTATTTT	CASSEETVNTDTQYF
TRBV25-1	TRBJ2-2	medium-sized	TRBD1	TGTGCCAGCAGTGACCCATGGACAGGGAGCGTCACCGGGGAGCTGTTTTTT	CASSDPWTGSVTGELFF
TRBV9	TRBJ1-3	-	-	TGTGCCAGCTCCGTAGATGACTTCTCTGGAAACACCATATATTTT	CASSVDDFSGNTIYF
TRBV10-3	TRBJ1-2	-	-	TGTGCCACCGCAGGGCCCAACTATGGCTACACCTTC	CATAGPNYGYTF
TRBV15	TRBJ2-4	-	-	TGTGCCACCAGCGTCCGGGTTGACATAGCCAAAAACATTCAGTACTTC	CATSVRVDIAKNIQYF
TRBV20-1	TRBJ2-7	-	TRBD1	TGCAGTGCGGGGTGGGGACAGGAGCAGTACTTC	CSAGWGQEQYF
TRBV6-6	TRBJ2-7	-	TRBD2	TGTGCCAGCAGTTACCCCTTTAGCGGGATAAGGGACGAGCAGTACTTC	CASSYPFSGIRDEQYF
TRBV3-1/TRBV3-2	TRBJ1-2	-	TRBD1	TGTGCCAGCAGCCAAACGGGACAGGCCTCTGGCTACACCTTC	CASSQTGQASGYTF
TRBV10-1	TRBJ2-1	-	TRBD2	TGCGCCAGCAGCGGGACTAGCGGGAGAGGTGAGCAGTTCTTC	CASSGTSGRGEQFF
TRBV11-2	TRBJ1-6	-	-	TGTGCCAGCAGGGAGGCCTATAATTCACCCCTCCACTTT	CASREAYNSPLHF
TRBV19	TRBJ1-4	-	TRBD1	TGTGCCAGTAGTACCTCTAGGACAGGGGAAAATGAAAAACTGTTTTTT	CASSTSRTGENEKLFF
TRBV6-1	TRBJ2-7	few	-	TGTGCCAGCAGTGAGGAGCTCTCCTACGAGCAGTACTTC	CASSEELSYEQYF
TRBV5-5	TRBJ2-1	-	-	TGTGCCAGCAGCTTCCTAGATCGGGTTGTATACAATGAGCAGTTCTTC	CASSFLDRVVYNEQFF
TRBV5-1	TRBJ2-2	-	TRBD1	TGCGCCAGCAGCTGGGGACAGGGGAAAGGCGGGGAGCTGTTTTTT	CASSWGQGKGGELFF
TRBV28	TRBJ1-2	-	-	TGTGCCACCATGGACAGCGCCAACTATGGCTACACCTTC	CATMDSANYGYTF
TRBV5-1	TRBJ2-5	-	-	TGCGCCAGCAGCATCGGCCAAGAGACCCAGTACTTC	CASSIGQETQYF
TRBV5-4	TRBJ1-1	-	TRBD1	TGTGCCAGCAGCTCATCCGGGACAGGGAAGACTTTCTTT	CASSSSGTGKTFF
TRBV11-3	TRBJ2-3	-	-	TGTGCCAGCAGCTTAGGGCCCCCCAGGGGGGCAGTGGATACAGATACGCAGTATTTT	CASSLGPPRGAVDTDTQYF
TRBV11-2	TRBJ1-1	-	-	TGTGCCGGTAGGGGCAGGGACTACACTGAAGCTTTCTTT	CAGRGRDYTEAFF
TRBV10-1	TRBJ1-1	few	-	TGCGCCAGCAGTGAAGGGCAGGGGAAAGCTTTCTTT	CASSEGQGKAFF
TRBV12-3/TRBV12-4	TRBJ1-2	-	-	TGTGCCAGCAGTCCGTTAAGGCCTTATGGCTACACCTTC	CASSPLRPYGYTF
TRBV3-1/TRBV3-2	TRBJ1-1	once	TRBD1	TGTGCCAGCAGCCACGTCGACAGGGCCACTGAAGCTTTCTTT	CASSHVDRATEAFF
TRBV5-1	TRBJ1-1	-	TRBD1	TGCGCCAGCAGCCCGGACAGGGACTGGACTGAAGCTTTCTTT	CASSPDRDWTEAFF
TRBV6-5	TRBJ1-1	once	-	TGTGCCAGCAGTTACTCTTCCACGGCAGGGAACACTGAAGCTTTCTTT	CASSYSSTAGNTEAFF
TRBV9	TRBJ2-3	-	TRBD2	TGTGCCAGCAGCTCCCTAGCGGGGGTCACAGATACGCAGTATTTT	CASSSLAGVTDTQYF
TRBV18	TRBJ2-7	-	-	TGTGCCAGCTCACCAAGGCAGGAAGGCTACGAGCAGTACTTC	CASSPRQEGYEQYF
TRBV7-9	TRBJ2-7	-	TRBD1	TGTGCCAGCAGCCACGGACAGGGGCGCCCAGAGCAGTACTTC	CASSHGQGRPEQYF
TRBV30	TRBJ1-5	once	-	TGTGCCTGGAGTGATGGACACAATCAGCCCCAGCATTTT	CAWSDGHNQPQHF
TRBV28	TRBJ1-2	-	TRBD1	TGTGCCAGCAGTCCCGGACAGGGCGACTATGGCTACACCTTC	CASSPGQGDYGYTF
TRBV6-6	TRBJ2-7	-	TRBD1	TGTGCCAGCAGTCCCAGGGGGCTATTGGCCTACGAGCAGTACTTC	CASSPRGLLAYEQYF
TRBV5-8	TRBJ2-3	-	-	TGTGCCAGCAGCTTGGGGGTTGGAAACACAGATACGCAGTATTTT	CASSLGVGNTDTQYF